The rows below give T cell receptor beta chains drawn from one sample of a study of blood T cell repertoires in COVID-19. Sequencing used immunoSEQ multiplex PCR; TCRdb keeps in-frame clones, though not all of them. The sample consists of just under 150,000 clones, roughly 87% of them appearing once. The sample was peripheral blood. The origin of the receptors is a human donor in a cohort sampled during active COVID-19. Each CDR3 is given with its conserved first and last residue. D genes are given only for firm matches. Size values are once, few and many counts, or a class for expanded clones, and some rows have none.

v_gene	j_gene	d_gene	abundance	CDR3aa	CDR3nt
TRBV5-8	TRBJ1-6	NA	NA	CASSLEGGNGSPLHF	TGTGCCAGCAGCTTGGAGGGGGGGAACGGTTCACCCCTCCACTTT
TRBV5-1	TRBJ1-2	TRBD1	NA	CASSTDRVYGYTF	TGCGCCAGCAGCACAGACAGGGTATATGGCTACACCTTC
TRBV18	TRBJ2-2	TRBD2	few	CASSPPKRGGAGELFF	TGTGCCAGCTCACCACCGAAGCGGGGGGGAGCCGGGGAGCTGTTTTTT
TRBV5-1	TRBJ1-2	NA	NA	CASSPAGPANYGYTF	TGCGCCAGCAGCCCGGCGGGGCCTGCTAACTATGGCTACACCTTC
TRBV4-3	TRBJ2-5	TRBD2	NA	CASSQDLRGGRETQYF	TGCGCCAGCAGCCAAGATTTGCGGGGGGGCCGTGAGACCCAGTACTTC
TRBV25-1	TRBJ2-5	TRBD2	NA	CASSGVGGASDFQETQYF	TGTGCCAGCAGTGGGGTCGGGGGGGCTTCAGATTTCCAAGAGACCCAGTACTTC
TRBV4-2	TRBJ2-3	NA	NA	CASSQDSGKPSTDTQYF	TGTGCCAGCAGCCAAGATAGCGGAAAACCTAGCACAGATACGCAGTATTTT
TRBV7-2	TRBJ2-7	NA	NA	CASSLRGTYYEQYF	TGTGCCAGCAGCTTACGTGGGACATACTACGAGCAGTACTTC
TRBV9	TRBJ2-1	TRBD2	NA	CASSGGLAGGNEQFF	TGTGCCAGCAGCGGGGGACTAGCGGGTGGCAATGAGCAGTTCTTC
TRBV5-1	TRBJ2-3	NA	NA	CASSSGDSTDTQYF	TGCGCCAGCAGCTCGGGAGATAGCACAGATACGCAGTATTTT
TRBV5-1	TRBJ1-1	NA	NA	CASSLDRPEYTEAFF	TGCGCCAGCAGCCTTGACAGGCCGGAGTACACTGAAGCTTTCTTT
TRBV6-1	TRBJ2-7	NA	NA	CASSEAGLGEQYF	TGTGCCAGCAGTGAAGCGGGACTTGGGGAGCAGTACTTC
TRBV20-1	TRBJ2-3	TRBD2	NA	CSASLVTSGGRTDTQYF	TGCAGTGCTAGTTTAGTTACTAGCGGGGGCCGCACAGATACGCAGTATTTT
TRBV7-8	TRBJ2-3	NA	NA	CASSLGAGDTQYF	TGTGCCAGCAGCTTAGGGGCGGGAGATACGCAGTATTTT
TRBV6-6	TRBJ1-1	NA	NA	CASSYDRPGLSEAFF	TGTGCCAGCAGCTATGACCGTCCAGGGCTGTCTGAAGCTTTCTTT
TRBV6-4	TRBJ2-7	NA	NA	CASSPPRPGVGYEQYF	TGTGCCAGCAGTCCCCCACGGCCAGGGGTAGGGTACGAGCAGTACTTC
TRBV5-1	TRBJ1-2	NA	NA	CASSLALREGYTF	TGCGCCAGCAGCTTGGCCCTCAGGGAAGGCTACACCTTC
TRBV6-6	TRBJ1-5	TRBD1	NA	CASSYPGQGSNQPQHF	TGTGCCAGCAGTTACCCTGGACAGGGCTCCAATCAGCCCCAGCATTTT
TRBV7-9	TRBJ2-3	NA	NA	CASSLGGIQSDTQYF	TGTGCCAGCAGCTTAGGAGGGATACAGTCAGATACGCAGTATTTT
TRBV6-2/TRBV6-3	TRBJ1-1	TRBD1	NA	CASSVRDRGTEAFF	TGTGCCAGCAGCGTCCGGGACAGGGGAACTGAAGCTTTCTTT
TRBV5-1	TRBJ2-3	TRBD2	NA	CASSPGGGPTDTQYF	TGCGCCAGCAGCCCCGGGGGGGGCCCCACAGATACGCAGTATTTT
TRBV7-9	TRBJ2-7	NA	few	CASSPTSYEQYF	TGTGCCAGCAGCCCCACATCATACGAGCAGTACTTC
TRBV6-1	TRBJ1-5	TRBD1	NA	CASSERTGSNQPQHF	TGTGCCAGCAGTGAGAGGACAGGGAGCAATCAGCCCCAGCATTTT
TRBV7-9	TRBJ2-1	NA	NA	CASSWDWDNEQFF	TGTGCCAGCAGCTGGGACTGGGACAATGAGCAGTTCTTC
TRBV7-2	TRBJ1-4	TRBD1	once	CASSPDRVGEKLFF	TGTGCCAGCAGCCCCGACAGGGTAGGGGAAAAACTGTTTTTT
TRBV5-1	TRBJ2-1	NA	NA	CASSPRGTLGGEQFF	TGCGCCAGCAGTCCGCGGGGGACACTCGGTGGGGAGCAGTTCTTC
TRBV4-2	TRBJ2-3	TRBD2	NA	CASSQNGLGAGGDTQYF	TGTGCCAGCAGCCAAAATGGACTCGGGGCGGGGGGAGATACGCAGTATTTT
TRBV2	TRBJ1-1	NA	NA	CASQAGIIPEAFF	TGTGCCAGCCAGGCAGGGATAATACCTGAAGCTTTCTTT
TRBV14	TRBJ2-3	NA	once	CASSRLEITDTQYF	TGTGCCAGCAGCCGGCTAGAGATCACAGATACGCAGTATTTT
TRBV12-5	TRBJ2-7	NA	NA	CASGQLGAYEQYF	TGTGCTAGTGGTCAATTGGGCGCTTACGAGCAGTACTTC
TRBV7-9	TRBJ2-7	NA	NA	CASSLADESDEQYF	TGTGCCAGCAGCTTAGCCGATGAGAGCGACGAGCAGTACTTC
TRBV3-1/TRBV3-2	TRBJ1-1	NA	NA	CASSQFKGWTEAFF	TGTGCCAGCAGCCAGTTTAAGGGGTGGACTGAAGCTTTCTTT
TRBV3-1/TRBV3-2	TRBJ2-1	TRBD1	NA	CASSHWATGGNEQFF	TGTGCCAGCAGCCACTGGGCGACAGGGGGCAATGAGCAGTTCTTC
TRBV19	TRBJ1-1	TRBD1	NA	CASSTDRAINTEAFF	TGTGCCAGTAGTACGGACAGGGCCATAAACACTGAAGCTTTCTTT
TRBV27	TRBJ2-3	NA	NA	CASSGGGTDTQYF	TGTGCCAGCAGTGGCGGGGGCACAGATACGCAGTATTTT
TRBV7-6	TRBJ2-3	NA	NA	CASSRERLSTDTQYF	TGTGCCAGCAGCCGGGAGCGGCTTAGCACAGATACGCAGTATTTT
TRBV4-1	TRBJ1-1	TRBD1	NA	CASSQGTGDNTEAFF	TGCGCCAGCAGCCAAGGTACAGGGGATAACACTGAAGCTTTCTTT
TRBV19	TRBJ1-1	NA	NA	CASSKRQEVNTEAFF	TGTGCCAGTAGTAAAAGACAGGAGGTGAACACTGAAGCTTTCTTT
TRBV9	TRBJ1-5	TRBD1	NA	CASSRGTGGNQPQHF	TGTGCCAGCAGCCGCGGGACAGGAGGCAATCAGCCCCAGCATTTT
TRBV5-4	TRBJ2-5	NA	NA	CASSLELVRETQYF	TGTGCCAGCAGCTTGGAACTAGTCAGGGAGACCCAGTACTTC
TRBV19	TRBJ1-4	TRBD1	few	CASSPGQVNEKLFF	TGTGCCAGTAGTCCCGGACAGGTTAATGAAAAACTGTTTTTT